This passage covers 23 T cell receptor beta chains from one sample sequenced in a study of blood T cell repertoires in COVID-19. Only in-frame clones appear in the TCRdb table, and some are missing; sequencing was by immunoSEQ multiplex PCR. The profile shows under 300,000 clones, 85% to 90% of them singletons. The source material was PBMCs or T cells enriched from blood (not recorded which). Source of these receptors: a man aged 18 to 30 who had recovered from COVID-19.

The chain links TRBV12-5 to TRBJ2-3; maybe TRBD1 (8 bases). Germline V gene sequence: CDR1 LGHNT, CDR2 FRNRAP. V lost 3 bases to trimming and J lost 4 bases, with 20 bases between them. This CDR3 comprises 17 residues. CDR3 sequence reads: CASGLGGGGTGSDTQYF. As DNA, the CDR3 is TGTGCTAGTGGTTTAGGAGGGGGGGGGACAGGATCAGATACGCAGTATTTT.

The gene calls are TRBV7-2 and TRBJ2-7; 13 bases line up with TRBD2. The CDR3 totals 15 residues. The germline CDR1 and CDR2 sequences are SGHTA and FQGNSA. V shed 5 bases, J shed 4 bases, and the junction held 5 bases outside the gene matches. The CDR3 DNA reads TGTGCCAGCAGCACCCGGACTAGCGGGGGTTACGAGCAGTACTTC. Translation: CASSTRTSGGYEQYF.

DNA for the CDR3: TGTGCCAGCAGCTTAGGCGGACAGGGAAGGACTGAAGCTTTCTTT. It encodes CASSLGGQGRTEAFF. This rearrangement joins TRBV7-9 to TRBJ1-1, with 8 bases identical to TRBD1. Germline values: CDR1 SEHNR, CDR2 FQNEAQ (reference sequence). J was trimmed by 5 bases and V by 1 base; bases with no gene match: 6. CDR3 length: 15 residues.

The CDR3: CASSSTPQGKTQYF. The CDR3 DNA is TGTGCCAGCAGTTCCACCCCCCAGGGGAAGACCCAGTACTTC. J is TRBJ2-5 and V is TRBV27, with a tentative D call TRBD1 (6 bases). The CDR3 runs to 14 residues. Trimming removed 4 bases at V and 6 bases at J, with 15 bases between. In germline, CDR1 is MNHEY, CDR2 SMNVEV (reference sequence).

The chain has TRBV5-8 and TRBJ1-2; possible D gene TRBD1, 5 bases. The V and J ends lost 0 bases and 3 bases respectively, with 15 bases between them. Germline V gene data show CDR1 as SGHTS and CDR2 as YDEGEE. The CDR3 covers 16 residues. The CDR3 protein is CASSLAASGWDYGYTF. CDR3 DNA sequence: TGTGCCAGCAGCTTGGCCGCGTCAGGGTGGGACTATGGCTACACCTTC.

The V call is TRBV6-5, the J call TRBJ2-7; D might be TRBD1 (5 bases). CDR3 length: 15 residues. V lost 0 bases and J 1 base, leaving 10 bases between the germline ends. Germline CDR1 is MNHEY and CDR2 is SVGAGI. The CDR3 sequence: CASSYSQTASYEQYF. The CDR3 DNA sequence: TGTGCCAGCAGTTACTCGCAGACAGCTTCCTACGAGCAGTACTTC.

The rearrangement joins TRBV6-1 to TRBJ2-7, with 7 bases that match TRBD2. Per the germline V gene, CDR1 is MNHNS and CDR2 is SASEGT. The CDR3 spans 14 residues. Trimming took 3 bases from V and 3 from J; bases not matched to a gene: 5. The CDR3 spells CASSEAGVLYEQYF. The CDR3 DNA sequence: TGTGCCAGCAGTGAGGCGGGAGTTCTCTACGAGCAGTACTTC.

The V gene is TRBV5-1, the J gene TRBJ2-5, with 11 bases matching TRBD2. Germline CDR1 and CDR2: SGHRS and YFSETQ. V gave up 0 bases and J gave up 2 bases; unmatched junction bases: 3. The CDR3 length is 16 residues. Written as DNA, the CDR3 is TGCGCCAGCAGCTTGGTACTAGCGGGGGATCAAGAGACCCAGTACTTC. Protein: CASSLVLAGDQETQYF.

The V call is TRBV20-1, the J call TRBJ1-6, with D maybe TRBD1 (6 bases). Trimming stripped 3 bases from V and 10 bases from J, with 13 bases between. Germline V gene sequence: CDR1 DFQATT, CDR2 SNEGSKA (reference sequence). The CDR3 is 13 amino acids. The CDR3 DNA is TGCAGTGCTAGTGAGGGAACAGGGTCACCCCTCCACTTT. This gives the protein CSASEGTGSPLHF.

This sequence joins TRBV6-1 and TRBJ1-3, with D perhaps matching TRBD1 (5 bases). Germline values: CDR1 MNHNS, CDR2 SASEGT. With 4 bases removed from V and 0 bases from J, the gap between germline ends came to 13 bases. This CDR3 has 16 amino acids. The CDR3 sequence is CASSVVSGHSGNTIYF. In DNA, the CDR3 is TGTGCCAGCAGTGTTGTTTCAGGGCACTCTGGAAACACCATATATTTT.

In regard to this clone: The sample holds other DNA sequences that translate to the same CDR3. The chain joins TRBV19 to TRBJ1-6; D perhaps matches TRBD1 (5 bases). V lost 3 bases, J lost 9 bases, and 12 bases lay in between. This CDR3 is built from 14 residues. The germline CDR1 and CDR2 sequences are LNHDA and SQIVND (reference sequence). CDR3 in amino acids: CASSIGQGGSPLHF. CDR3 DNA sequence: TGTGCCAGTAGTATCGGTCAGGGCGGTTCACCCCTCCACTTT.

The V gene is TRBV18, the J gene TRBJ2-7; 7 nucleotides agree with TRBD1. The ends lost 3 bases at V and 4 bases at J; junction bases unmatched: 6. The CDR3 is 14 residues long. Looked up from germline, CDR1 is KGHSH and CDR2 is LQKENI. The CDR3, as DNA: TGTGCCAGCTCACCCGGCAGGGGGATATACGAGCAGTACTTC. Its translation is CASSPGRGIYEQYF. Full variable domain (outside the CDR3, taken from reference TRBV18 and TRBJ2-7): NAGVMQNPRHLVRRRGQEARLRCSPMKGHSHVYWYRQLPEEGLKFMVYLQKENIIDESGMPKERFSAEFPKEGPSILRIQQVVRGDSAAYFCASSPGRGIYEQYFGPGTRLTVT.

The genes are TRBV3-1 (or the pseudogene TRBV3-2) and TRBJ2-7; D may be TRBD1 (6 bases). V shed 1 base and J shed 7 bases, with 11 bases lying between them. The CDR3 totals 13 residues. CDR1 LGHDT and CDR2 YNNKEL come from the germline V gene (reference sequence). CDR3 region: CASSQATGSEQYF. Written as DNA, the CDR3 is TGTGCCAGCAGCCAAGCCACAGGGAGTGAGCAGTACTTC.

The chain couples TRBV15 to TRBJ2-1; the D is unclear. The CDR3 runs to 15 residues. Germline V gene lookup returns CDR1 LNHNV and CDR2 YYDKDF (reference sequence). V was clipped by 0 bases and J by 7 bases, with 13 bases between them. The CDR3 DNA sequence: TGTGCCACCAGCAGAGATCCGGGTTCTGGGAATGAGCAGTTCTTC. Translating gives CATSRDPGSGNEQFF.

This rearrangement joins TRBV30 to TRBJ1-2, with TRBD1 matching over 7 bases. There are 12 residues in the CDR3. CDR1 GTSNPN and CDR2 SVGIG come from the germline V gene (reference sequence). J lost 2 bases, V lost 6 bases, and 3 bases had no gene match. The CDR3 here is CACTGQNYGYTF. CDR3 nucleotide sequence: TGTGCCTGCACGGGACAGAACTATGGCTACACCTTC.

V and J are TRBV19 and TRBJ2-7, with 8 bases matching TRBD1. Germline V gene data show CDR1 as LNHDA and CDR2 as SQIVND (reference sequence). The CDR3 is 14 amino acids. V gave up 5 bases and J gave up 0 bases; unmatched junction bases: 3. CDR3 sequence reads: CASSPGQVSYEQYF. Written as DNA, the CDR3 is TGTGCCAGTAGTCCGGGACAGGTCTCCTACGAGCAGTACTTC.

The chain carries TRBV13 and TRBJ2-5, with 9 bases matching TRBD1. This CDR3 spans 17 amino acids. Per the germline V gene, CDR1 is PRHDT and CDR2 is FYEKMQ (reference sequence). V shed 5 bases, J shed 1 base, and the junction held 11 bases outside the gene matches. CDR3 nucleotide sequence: TGTGCCAGCAGCCGAACAAAGGGGACAGGGTCCCAAGAGACCCAGTACTTC. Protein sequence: CASSRTKGTGSQETQYF.

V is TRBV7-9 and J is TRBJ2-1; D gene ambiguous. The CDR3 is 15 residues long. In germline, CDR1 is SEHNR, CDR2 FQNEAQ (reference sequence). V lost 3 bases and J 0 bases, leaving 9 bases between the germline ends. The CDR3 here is CASSLGLSSYNEQFF. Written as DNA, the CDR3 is TGTGCCAGCAGCTTGGGCCTGAGCTCCTACAATGAGCAGTTCTTC.

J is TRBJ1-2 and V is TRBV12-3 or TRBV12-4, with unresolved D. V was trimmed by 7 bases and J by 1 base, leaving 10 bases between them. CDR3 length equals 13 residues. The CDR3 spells CASNMHSNYGYTF. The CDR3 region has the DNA TGTGCCAGCAACATGCACAGTAACTATGGCTACACCTTC.

CDR3 bases: TGTGCCAGCAGCCAAACCGGGACTAAGACCTACGAGCAGTACTTC. It translates to CASSQTGTKTYEQYF. V and J are TRBV3-1 (or the pseudogene TRBV3-2) and TRBJ2-7, with 7 positions matching TRBD2. The length of the CDR3 is 15 residues. J lost 2 bases, V lost 2 bases, and 6 bases had no gene match. CDR1 and CDR2 (germline): LGHDT, YNNKEL (reference sequence).

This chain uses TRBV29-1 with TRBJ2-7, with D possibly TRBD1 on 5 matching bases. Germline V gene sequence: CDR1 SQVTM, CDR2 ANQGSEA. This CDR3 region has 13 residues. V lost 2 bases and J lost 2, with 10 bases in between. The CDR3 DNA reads TGCAGCGTTGAACCAGGGCCCCCCTACGAGCAGTACTTC. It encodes CSVEPGPPYEQYF.

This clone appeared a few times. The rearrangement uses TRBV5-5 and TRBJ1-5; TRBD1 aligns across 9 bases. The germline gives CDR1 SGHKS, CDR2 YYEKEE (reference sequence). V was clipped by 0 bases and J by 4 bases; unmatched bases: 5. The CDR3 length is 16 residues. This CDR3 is CASSLGDRGVNQPQHF. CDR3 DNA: TGTGCCAGCAGCTTGGGCGACAGGGGGGTTAATCAGCCCCAGCATTTT.

The CDR3 protein is CASSFPGLAGVNEQFF. The CDR3 DNA follows: TGTGCCAGCAGCTTTCCGGGACTAGCGGGGGTGAATGAGCAGTTCTTC. The V gene is TRBV11-1, the J gene TRBJ2-1, with 14 positions matching TRBD2. J was trimmed by 7 bases and V by 3 bases; bases with no gene match: 5. The CDR3 extends over 16 amino acids. Looked up from germline, CDR1 is SGHAT and CDR2 is FQDESV (reference sequence).